This TCR beta chain originates from a study of cytomegalovirus exposure and HLA in healthy donors. On the study more broadly: Early released data comprised 80 million or so unique TCRs from HLA-typed donors. The study, taken as a whole, reports: Reportedly, diagnosis of cytomegalovirus status by the classifier showed high specificity and sensitivity. TCR beta V- and J-gene trimming was later associated with a missense DCLRE1C variant. The study listed 164 cytomegalovirus-associated TCR beta chains.

60 Vbeta and 13 Jbeta primers were used in PCR. Assay: immunoSEQ multiplex PCR; the TCRdb copy retains only in-frame clones and omits some. The table has 120,000 or so clones, around 81% seen once. Details on this clone: Antigen: not known.

The receptor comes from a woman aged 40 to 55 in good health and CMV-seronegative. The sequencing input was PBMCs.

CDR3 in amino acids: CASSRDKSNEQFF. In DNA, the CDR3 is TGTGCCAGTAGTAGGGACAAATCCAATGAGCAGTTCTTC. The gene calls are TRBV19 and TRBJ2-1, with a weak D call TRBD1 (6 bases). CDR1 LNHDA and CDR2 SQIVND come from the germline V gene (reference sequence). The V gene lost 4 bases and the J gene lost 6 bases, with 10 bases spanning the gap. This CDR3 is built from 13 residues.